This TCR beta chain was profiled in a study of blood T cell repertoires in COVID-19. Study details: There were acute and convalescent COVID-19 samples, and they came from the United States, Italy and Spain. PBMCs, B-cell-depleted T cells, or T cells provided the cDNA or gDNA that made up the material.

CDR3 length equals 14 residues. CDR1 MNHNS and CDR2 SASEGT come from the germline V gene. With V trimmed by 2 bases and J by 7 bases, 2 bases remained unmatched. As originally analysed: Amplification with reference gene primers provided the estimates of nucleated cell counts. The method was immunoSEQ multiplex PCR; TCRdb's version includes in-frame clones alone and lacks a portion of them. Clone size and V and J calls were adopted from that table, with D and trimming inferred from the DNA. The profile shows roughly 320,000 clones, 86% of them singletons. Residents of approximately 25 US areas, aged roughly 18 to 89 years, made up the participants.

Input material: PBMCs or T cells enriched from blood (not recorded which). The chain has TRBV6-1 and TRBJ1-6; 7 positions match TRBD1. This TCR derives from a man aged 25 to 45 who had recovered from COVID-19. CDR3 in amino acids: CASSELDRNSPLHF. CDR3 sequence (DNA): TGTGCCAGCAGTGAATTGGACAGGAATTCACCCCTCCACTTT.